A single sample gave rise to the 21 T cell receptor beta chains below, sequenced in a study of technical replicates of blood from a few donors. The assay was immunoSEQ multiplex PCR, and TCRdb's table has in-frame clones only and misses some. The data hold more than 90,000 clones, with 85% to 95% observed a single time. Sequenced: T cells isolated from PBMCs. Every receptor here comes from a human donor in good health.

The rearrangement joins TRBV5-1 to TRBJ2-5; D is possibly TRBD2 (7 bases). CDR1 is SGHRS and CDR2 is YFSETQ in the germline V gene. Trimming removed 4 bases at V and 5 bases at J, with 18 bases between. The CDR3 sequence is 15 residues long. The CDR3 sequence: CASSGGQGGGETQYF. DNA for the CDR3: TGCGCCAGCAGCGGAGGACAAGGGGGAGGGGAGACCCAGTACTTC.

This CDR3 is CASSLVSGEWSYEQYF. CDR3 coding DNA: TGTGCCAGCAGCTTAGTTTCCGGAGAGTGGTCCTACGAGCAGTACTTC. The genes are TRBV7-2 and TRBJ2-7; no firm D call. CDR1 SGHTA and CDR2 FQGNSA come from the germline V gene. The CDR3 runs to 16 residues. The V gene lost 1 base and the J gene lost 1 base, with 14 bases spanning the gap. The variable domain in full, with the rest retrieved from reference TRBV7-2 and TRBJ2-7, is GAGVSQSPSNKVTEKGKDVELRCDPISGHTALYWYRQSLGQGLEFLIYFQGNSAPDKSGLPSDRFSAERTGGSVSTLTIQRTQQEDSAVYLCASSLVSGEWSYEQYFGPGTRLTVT.

The chain is built from TRBV28 and TRBJ2-7; D gene unclear. V dropped 5 bases and J dropped 1 base, with 6 bases sitting between them. The CDR3 contains 12 residues. Germline CDR1 MDHEN, CDR2 SYDVKM. The CDR3 bases are TGTGCCAGCAGTCCTATATCCTACGAGCAGTACTTC. This sequence encodes CASSPISYEQYF.

The chain couples TRBV27 to TRBJ1-1, with unresolved D. V shed 4 bases and J shed 0 bases, with 18 bases lying between them. CDR1 is MNHEY and CDR2 is SMNVEV in the germline V gene (reference sequence). This CDR3 has 17 residues. CDR3 sequence reads: CASSSLTGGAMNTEAFF. CDR3 nucleotides: TGTGCCAGCAGTTCTCTGACGGGAGGTGCCATGAACACTGAAGCTTTCTTT.

J is TRBJ1-5 and V is TRBV7-2; TRBD1 aligns across 7 bases. Germline trimming cut 3 bases from V and 3 bases from J; bases unmatched to any gene: 5. The germline V gene encodes CDR1 SGHTA and CDR2 FQGNSA. This CDR3 comprises 15 residues. DNA for the CDR3: TGTGCCAGCAGCTTGGGACAGAATCACAATCAGCCCCAGCATTTT. This codes for CASSLGQNHNQPQHF.

V gene TRBV7-2 combines with J gene TRBJ2-1, with 10 bases lining up with TRBD2. Germline V gene sequence: CDR1 SGHTA, CDR2 FQGNSA. The V gene end was trimmed by 2 bases and the J gene end by 3 bases; junction bases not matched to a gene: 10. There are 18 residues in the CDR3. The CDR3 region is CASSLYPSLAGVYNEQFF. The DNA of the CDR3 is TGTGCCAGCAGCTTATACCCAAGTCTAGCGGGAGTCTACAATGAGCAGTTCTTC.

This clone was seen only once. A read error may account for a junction end that differs from germline. This sequence joins TRBV7-7 and TRBJ2-1, with D perhaps TRBD2 (6 bases). Per the germline V gene, CDR1 is SSHAT and CDR2 is FNYEAQ (reference sequence). The CDR3 contains 15 residues. This CDR3 reads CASSLAVGGAGEQFF. The CDR3 DNA is TGTGCTAGCAGCTTAGCAGTTGGAGGGGCTGGCGAGCAGTTCTTC.

The chain has TRBV19 and TRBJ1-5; unclear D gene. The V and J ends lost 5 bases and 6 bases respectively, with 11 bases between them. The length of the CDR3 is 13 residues. CDR1 is LNHDA, CDR2 SQIVND, per germline (reference sequence). CDR3 coding DNA: TGTGCCAGTAGTGACCCGGGGTCTCAGCCCCAGCATTTT. Translated: CASSDPGSQPQHF.

The rearrangement links TRBV19 to TRBJ1-1, with TRBD1 matching 9 bases. Looked up from germline, CDR1 is LNHDA and CDR2 is SQIVND (reference sequence). With V trimmed by 5 bases and J by 0 bases, 4 bases remained unmatched. The CDR3 loop spans 15 amino acids. CDR3 in amino acids: CASSAGTGMNTEAFF. CDR3 coding DNA: TGTGCCAGTAGTGCCGGGACAGGGATGAACACTGAAGCTTTCTTT. Combining the CDR3 with reference TRBV19 and TRBJ1-1 gives the whole variable domain DGGITQSPKYLFRKEGQNVTLSCEQNLNHDAMYWYRQDPGQGLRLIYYSQIVNDFQKGDIAEGYSVSREKKESFPLTVTSAQKNPTAFYLCASSAGTGMNTEAFFGQGTRLTVV.

The chain employs TRBV10-1 and TRBJ2-5; 13 nucleotides line up with TRBD2. The CDR3 has 16 residues. The V gene end was trimmed by 0 bases and the J gene end by 5 bases; junction bases not matched to a gene: 3. Germline V gene lookup returns CDR1 WNHNN and CDR2 SYGVQD (reference sequence). Written as DNA, the CDR3 is TGCGCCAGCAGTGAGTCGCTACTAGCGGGAGGGGAGACCCAGTACTTC. As protein: CASSESLLAGGETQYF.

The gene calls are TRBV28 and TRBJ1-2; D uncertain. Germline lookup yields CDR1 MDHEN and CDR2 SYDVKM. The CDR3 loop spans 11 amino acids. Trimming removed 8 bases at V and 4 bases at J, with 8 bases between. The chain's CDR3 is CASQLGYGYTF. The DNA for the CDR3 is TGTGCCAGCCAACTTGGCTATGGCTACACCTTC.

CDR3 bases: TGTGCCAGCAGCTTGGCCACAGGGATCTACGAGCAGTACTTC. Protein product: CASSLATGIYEQYF. The chain recombines TRBV5-6 with TRBJ2-7; D may be TRBD1 (6 bases). Germline V gene lookup returns CDR1 SGHDT and CDR2 YYEEEE. V lost 0 bases and J 3 bases, leaving 10 bases between the germline ends. The CDR3 has 14 amino acids.

V usage is TRBV7-6 and J usage is TRBJ2-1; 8 bases fit TRBD1. Germline CDR1 SGHVS, CDR2 FNYEAQ. The CDR3 runs to 16 residues. Trimming cost V 2 bases and J 5 bases; bases outside gene matches: 8. CDR3 loop: CASSLRTGNLHNEQFF. Here the CDR3 DNA reads TGTGCCAGCAGCTTAAGGACAGGGAATCTCCACAATGAGCAGTTCTTC.

The chain carries TRBV11-3 and TRBJ2-6; no reliable D call. V was pared by 0 bases and J by 0 bases, with 12 bases between. CDR3 size: 18 residues. From germline, CDR1 is SGHNT and CDR2 YENEEA. CDR3 coding DNA: TGTGCCAGCAGCTTAGATCCCTGGCAGTCCTCTGGGGCCAACGTCCTGACTTTC. Its protein is CASSLDPWQSSGANVLTF.

This clone came up a few times. The chain combines TRBV9 with TRBJ2-5; TRBD2 aligns across 9 bases. CDR3 length: 15 amino acids. The junction had 8 bases not matched to a gene; V was cut back by 4 bases and J by 4 bases. Germline assignment: CDR1 SGDLS and CDR2 YYNGEE. CDR3 DNA: TGTGCCAGCAGCCCCCTGGCGGGAGGGGTAGAGACCCAGTACTTC. Its protein is CASSPLAGGVETQYF.

The chain joins TRBV9 to TRBJ1-5, with D maybe TRBD1 (6 bases). Germline V gene lookup returns CDR1 SGDLS and CDR2 YYNGEE. The CDR3 is 14 amino acids. Trimming took off 3 bases at V and 3 bases at J, with 10 bases between the two ends. CDR3 nucleotides: TGTGCCAGCAGCGCAGGGGCTAACAATCAGCCCCAGCATTTT. Translated: CASSAGANNQPQHF. Variable domain in full (rest from reference TRBV9 and TRBJ1-5): DSGVTQTPKHLITATGQRVTLRCSPRSGDLSVYWYQQSLDQGLQFLIQYYNGEERAKGNILERFSAQQFPDLHSELNLSSLELGDSALYFCASSAGANNQPQHFGDGTRLSIL.

V is TRBV6-5 and J is TRBJ2-7, with D possibly matching TRBD1 (8 bases). Germline CDR1 reads MNHEY; CDR2 reads SVGAGI. This CDR3 is built from 14 residues. The V end lost 8 bases, the J end lost 2 bases, and 16 bases lay between the germline ends. Here the CDR3 DNA reads TGTGCCAGCGGAGCGGGACAGGCCGCCTACGAGCAGTACTTC. Protein product: CASGAGQAAYEQYF.

The genes are TRBV5-4 and TRBJ2-7; tentative D call: TRBD2 (5 bases). Germline V lookup: CDR1 SGHNT, CDR2 YYREEE (reference sequence). The V gene lost 0 bases and the J gene lost 0 bases, with 10 bases spanning the gap. The CDR3 has 15 amino acids. In nucleotides, the CDR3 is TGTGCCAGCAGCTTGGAGGGAGAGCTCTCCTACGAGCAGTACTTC. Encoded protein: CASSLEGELSYEQYF.

This clone was seen just once. The chain links TRBV6-6 to TRBJ1-1, with D uncertain. The V end was cut by 0 bases, the J end by 5 bases, with 4 bases between. The CDR3 length is 12 residues. Germline CDR1 is MNHNY and CDR2 is SVGAGI (reference sequence). CDR3 bases: TGTGCCAGCAGTTACTCCCGGACTGAAGCTTTCTTT. Translated, it gives CASSYSRTEAFF.

The chain recombines TRBV19 with TRBJ1-5; weak D call: TRBD1 (6 bases). V was pared by 7 bases and J by 5 bases, with 12 bases between. Germline CDR1 and CDR2: LNHDA and SQIVND (reference sequence). This CDR3 has 13 amino acids. The CDR3 spells CASTGAGDQPQHF. CDR3 coding DNA: TGTGCCAGTACAGGGGCAGGGGATCAGCCCCAGCATTTT.

The chain employs TRBV7-9 and TRBJ2-3, with 12 bases fitting TRBD2. V shed 2 bases and J 5 bases; nucleotides not matched to a gene: 5. Germline assignment: CDR1 SEHNR and CDR2 FQNEAQ (reference sequence). The CDR3 covers 16 residues. This CDR3 is CASSLSSGRAIDTQYF. In DNA, the CDR3 is TGTGCCAGCAGCTTATCTAGCGGGAGGGCCATAGATACGCAGTATTTT.